This is a list of T cell receptor beta chains from one sample in a study of beta chain features in type 1 diabetes. TCRdb's copy holds only in-frame clones and misses some; the assay was immunoSEQ multiplex PCR. The sample lists hundreds of thousands of clones, over 25% seen once, with around 0.065% in the top ten. The sequenced material came from naive CD4+ T cells from blood. These receptors all come from a man younger than 30 in good health. Both conserved end residues are part of each CDR3. The D gene is left open where the match is weak. Clone size is given for some rows only: seen once, a few or many times, or a class if the clone is expanded.

abundance: NA
v_gene: TRBV5-1
j_gene: TRBJ2-5
d_gene: NA
CDR3nt: TGCGCCAGCAGCTGGGAGGAGACCCAGTACTTC
CDR3aa: CASSWEETQYF

abundance: NA
v_gene: TRBV9
j_gene: TRBJ2-1
d_gene: TRBD2
CDR3nt: TGTGCCAGCAGCCTAGACCAAGGCGCTAGCGGGGGATACAATGAGCAGTTCTTC
CDR3aa: CASSLDQGASGGYNEQFF

abundance: NA
v_gene: TRBV5-4
j_gene: TRBJ2-5
d_gene: NA
CDR3nt: TGTGCCAGCAGCTTGCAGATACAAGAGACCCAGTACTTC
CDR3aa: CASSLQIQETQYF

abundance: NA
v_gene: TRBV18
j_gene: TRBJ2-5
d_gene: NA
CDR3nt: TGTGCCAGCTCACCACTCGGGTTAGAGACCCAGTACTTC
CDR3aa: CASSPLGLETQYF

abundance: NA
v_gene: TRBV7-2
j_gene: TRBJ1-2
d_gene: NA
CDR3nt: TGTGCCAGCAGCTTAGCGCGGCAGGGGAGGCATGGCTACACCTTC
CDR3aa: CASSLARQGRHGYTF

abundance: few
v_gene: TRBV4-3
j_gene: TRBJ2-1
d_gene: NA
CDR3nt: TGCGCCAGCAGCCAAGTGGGTGGGGTCTCCTACAATGAGCAGTTCTTC
CDR3aa: CASSQVGGVSYNEQFF

abundance: NA
v_gene: TRBV29-1
j_gene: TRBJ1-1
d_gene: TRBD1
CDR3nt: TGCAGCCTTAAGCAGGTGGCAGGGGGCGCGGGGACTGAAGCTTTCTTT
CDR3aa: CSLKQVAGGAGTEAFF

abundance: NA
v_gene: TRBV9
j_gene: TRBJ2-1
d_gene: NA
CDR3nt: TGTGCCAGCAGCGTAGTAGTCGGGAGCAACAATGAGCAGTTCTTC
CDR3aa: CASSVVVGSNNEQFF

abundance: NA
v_gene: TRBV30
j_gene: TRBJ1-5
d_gene: TRBD1
CDR3nt: TGTGCCTGGAGTGACACAGGGGTGGGTCAGCCCCAGCATTTT
CDR3aa: CAWSDTGVGQPQHF

abundance: NA
v_gene: TRBV25-1
j_gene: TRBJ2-1
d_gene: NA
CDR3nt: TGTGCCAGCAGTGAATGGAGCAGTTCCAATGAGCAGTTCTTC
CDR3aa: CASSEWSSSNEQFF

abundance: NA
v_gene: TRBV29-1
j_gene: TRBJ1-4
d_gene: NA
CDR3nt: TGCAGCGTGGGGGCCAGGGCGAGTGAAAAACTGTTTTTT
CDR3aa: CSVGARASEKLFF